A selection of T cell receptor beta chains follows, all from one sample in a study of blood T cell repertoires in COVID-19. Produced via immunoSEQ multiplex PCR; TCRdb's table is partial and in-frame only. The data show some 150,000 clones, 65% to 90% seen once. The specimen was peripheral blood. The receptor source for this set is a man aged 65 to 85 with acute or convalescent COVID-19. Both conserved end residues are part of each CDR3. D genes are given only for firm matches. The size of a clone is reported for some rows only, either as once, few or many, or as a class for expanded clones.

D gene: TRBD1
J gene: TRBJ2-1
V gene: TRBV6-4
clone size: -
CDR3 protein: CASSDTGQGSDEQFF
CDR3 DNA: TGTGCCAGCAGTGACACGGGACAGGGGAGCGATGAGCAGTTCTTC

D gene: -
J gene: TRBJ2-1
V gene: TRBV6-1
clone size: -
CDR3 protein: CASSEEAYNEQFF
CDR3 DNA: TGTGCCAGCAGTGAGGAGGCCTACAATGAGCAGTTCTTC

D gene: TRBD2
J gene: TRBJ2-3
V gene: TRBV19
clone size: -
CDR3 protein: CASKKREGSSTDTQYF
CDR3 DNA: TGTGCCAGTAAGAAACGGGAGGGCTCTAGCACAGATACGCAGTATTTT

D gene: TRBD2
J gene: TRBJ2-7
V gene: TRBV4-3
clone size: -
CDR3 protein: CASSQYATGGSYEQYF
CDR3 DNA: TGCGCCAGCAGCCAGTATGCCACGGGAGGGTCCTACGAGCAGTACTTC

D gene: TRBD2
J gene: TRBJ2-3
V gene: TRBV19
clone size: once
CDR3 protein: CASRMGLAGGGGTDTQYF
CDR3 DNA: TGTGCCAGTAGGATGGGACTAGCGGGAGGAGGGGGCACAGATACGCAGTATTTT

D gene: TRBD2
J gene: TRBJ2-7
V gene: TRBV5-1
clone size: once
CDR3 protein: CASSPPGLVYEQYF
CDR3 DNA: TGCGCCAGCAGCCCCCCGGGACTAGTCTACGAGCAGTACTTC

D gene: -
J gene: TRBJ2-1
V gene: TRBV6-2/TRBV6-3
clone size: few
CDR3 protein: CASSYGGTEGFF
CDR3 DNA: TGTGCCAGCAGTTACGGCGGGACAGAGGGGTTCTTC

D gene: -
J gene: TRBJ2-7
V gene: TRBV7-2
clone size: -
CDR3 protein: CASSSEASYEQYF
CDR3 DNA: TGTGCCAGCAGCTCCGAAGCCTCCTACGAGCAGTACTTC

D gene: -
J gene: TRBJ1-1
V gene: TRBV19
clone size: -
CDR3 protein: CASSSISGGLNTEAFF
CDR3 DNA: TGTGCCAGTAGTAGCATCTCGGGGGGCTTGAACACTGAAGCTTTCTTT

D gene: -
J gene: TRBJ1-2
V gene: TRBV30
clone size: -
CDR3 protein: CAWSLQQGQGYTF
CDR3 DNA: TGTGCCTGGAGTTTGCAGCAGGGGCAGGGCTACACCTTC

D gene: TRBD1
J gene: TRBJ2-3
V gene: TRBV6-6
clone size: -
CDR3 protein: CASSWGTGPTDTQYF
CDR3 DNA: TGTGCCAGCAGTTGGGGGACAGGGCCAACAGATACGCAGTATTTT

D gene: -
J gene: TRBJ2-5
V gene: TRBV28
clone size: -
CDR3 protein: CASWGQGTQYF
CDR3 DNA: TGTGCCAGCTGGGGCCAAGGGACCCAGTACTTC

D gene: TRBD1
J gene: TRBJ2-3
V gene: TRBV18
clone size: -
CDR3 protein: CASSPSLPGQGVTDTQYF
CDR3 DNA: TGTGCCAGCTCACCCTCCCTACCGGGACAGGGAGTCACAGATACGCAGTATTTT

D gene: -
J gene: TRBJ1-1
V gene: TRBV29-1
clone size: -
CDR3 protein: CSVEPQGNTEAFF
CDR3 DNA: TGCAGCGTTGAGCCGCAGGGGAACACTGAAGCTTTCTTT

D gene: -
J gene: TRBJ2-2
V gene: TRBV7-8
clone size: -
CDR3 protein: CASSLASRGNTGELFF
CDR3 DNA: TGTGCCAGCAGCTTAGCCAGTAGAGGGAACACCGGGGAGCTGTTTTTT

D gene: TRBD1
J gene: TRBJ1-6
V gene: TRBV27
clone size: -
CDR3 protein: CASSLWQGAGNSPLHF
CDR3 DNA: TGTGCCAGCAGTTTATGGCAGGGGGCTGGCAATTCACCCCTCCACTTT

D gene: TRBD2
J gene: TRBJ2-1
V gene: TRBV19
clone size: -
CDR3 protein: CASSIQLAGHNEQFF
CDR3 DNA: TGTGCCAGTAGTATCCAACTAGCGGGACACAATGAGCAGTTCTTC

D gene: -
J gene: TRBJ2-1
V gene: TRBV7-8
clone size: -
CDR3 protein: CASSSGWARAVNEQFF
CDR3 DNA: TGTGCCAGCAGCTCCGGCTGGGCCAGGGCGGTCAATGAGCAGTTCTTC

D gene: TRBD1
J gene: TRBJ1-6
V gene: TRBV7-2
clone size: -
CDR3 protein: CASSLASAGGSLHF
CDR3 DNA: TGTGCCAGCAGCTTAGCGTCGGCAGGGGGATCCCTCCACTTT

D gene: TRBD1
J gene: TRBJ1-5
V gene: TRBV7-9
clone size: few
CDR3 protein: CASSLARGTGNNQPQHF
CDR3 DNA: TGTGCCAGCAGCTTAGCGCGAGGGACAGGGAACAATCAGCCCCAGCATTTT

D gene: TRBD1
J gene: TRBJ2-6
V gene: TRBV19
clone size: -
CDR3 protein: CASSKTGAGANVLTF
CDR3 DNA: TGTGCCAGTAGTAAGACAGGGGCTGGGGCCAACGTCCTGACTTTC

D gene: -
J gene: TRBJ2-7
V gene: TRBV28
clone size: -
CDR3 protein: CASSLAGYSYEQYF
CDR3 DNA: TGTGCCAGCAGTTTGGCCGGGTACTCCTACGAGCAGTACTTC

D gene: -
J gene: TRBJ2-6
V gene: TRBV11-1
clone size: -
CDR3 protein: CASSLGSSGANVLTF
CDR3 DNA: TGTGCCAGCAGCTTGGGGAGCTCTGGGGCCAACGTCCTGACTTTC

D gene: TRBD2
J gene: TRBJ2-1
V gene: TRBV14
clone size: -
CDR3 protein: CASTPTSGWDNEQFF
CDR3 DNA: TGTGCCAGCACCCCGACTAGCGGGTGGGACAATGAGCAGTTCTTC

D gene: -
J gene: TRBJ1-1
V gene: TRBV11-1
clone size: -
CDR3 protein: CASSFDLKNTEAFF
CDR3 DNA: TGTGCCAGCAGCTTCGACTTGAAGAACACTGAAGCTTTCTTT

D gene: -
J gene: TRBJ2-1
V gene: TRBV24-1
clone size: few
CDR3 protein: CATSRQGSGGEQFF
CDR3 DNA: TGTGCCACCAGCCGACAGGGCTCCGGAGGGGAGCAGTTCTTC

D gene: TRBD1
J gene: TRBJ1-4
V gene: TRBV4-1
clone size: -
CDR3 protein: CASSLTGTGYEKLFF
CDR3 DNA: TGCGCCAGCAGCCTAACCGGGACAGGGTATGAAAAACTGTTTTTT

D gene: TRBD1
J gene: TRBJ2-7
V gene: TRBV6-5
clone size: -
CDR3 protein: CASSYSGGQGAQEQYF
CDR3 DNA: TGTGCCAGCAGTTACTCGGGGGGACAGGGGGCTCAGGAGCAGTACTTC

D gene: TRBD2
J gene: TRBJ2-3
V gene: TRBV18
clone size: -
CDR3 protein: CASSPGLAGGPEDTQYF
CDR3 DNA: TGTGCCAGCTCACCGGGGCTAGCGGGAGGGCCGGAGGATACGCAGTATTTT

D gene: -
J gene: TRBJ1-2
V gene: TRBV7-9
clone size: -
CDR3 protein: CASSFDGNYGYTF
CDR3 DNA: TGTGCCAGCAGCTTTGACGGGAACTATGGCTACACCTTC

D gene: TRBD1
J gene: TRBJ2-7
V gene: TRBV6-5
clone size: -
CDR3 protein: CASSYRGQGEQYF
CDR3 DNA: TGTGCCAGCAGTTACAGGGGGCAAGGCGAGCAGTACTTC

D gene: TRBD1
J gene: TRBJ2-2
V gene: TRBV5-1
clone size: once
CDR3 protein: CASSITGGTGELFF
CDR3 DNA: TGCGCCAGCAGCATCACAGGGGGCACCGGGGAGCTGTTTTTT

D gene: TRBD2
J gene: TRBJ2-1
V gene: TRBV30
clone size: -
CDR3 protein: CAWGGEAHGEQFF
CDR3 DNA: TGTGCCTGGGGGGGGGAGGCCCATGGTGAGCAGTTCTTC

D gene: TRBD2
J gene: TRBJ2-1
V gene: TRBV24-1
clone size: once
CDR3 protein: CATSDVLSGLGNEQFF
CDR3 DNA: TGTGCCACCAGTGATGTACTTTCGGGACTAGGCAATGAGCAGTTCTTC

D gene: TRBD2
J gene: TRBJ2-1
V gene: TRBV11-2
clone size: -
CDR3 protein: CASSWGLGLRVEQFF
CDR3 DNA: TGTGCCAGCAGCTGGGGACTAGGTTTGAGGGTGGAGCAGTTCTTC

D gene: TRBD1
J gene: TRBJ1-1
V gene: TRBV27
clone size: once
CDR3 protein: CASSTIGQGYTEAFF
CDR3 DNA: TGTGCCAGCAGTACCATCGGACAGGGGTACACTGAAGCTTTCTTT

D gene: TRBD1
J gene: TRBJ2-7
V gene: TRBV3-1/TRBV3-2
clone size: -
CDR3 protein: CASSFRTGREQYF
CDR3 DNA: TGTGCCAGCAGCTTCCGGACAGGGCGCGAGCAGTACTTC

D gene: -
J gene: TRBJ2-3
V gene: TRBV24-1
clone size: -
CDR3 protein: CATRGGLDTPDTQYF
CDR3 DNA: TGTGCCACCAGGGGGGGGCTGGATACTCCAGATACGCAGTATTTT

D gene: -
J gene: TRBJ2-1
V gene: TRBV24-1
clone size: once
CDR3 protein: CATSDFGENEQFF
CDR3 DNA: TGTGCCACCAGTGATTTTGGGGAGAATGAGCAGTTCTTC

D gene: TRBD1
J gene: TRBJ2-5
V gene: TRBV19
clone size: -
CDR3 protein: CASSDRGQETQYF
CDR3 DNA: TGTGCCAGTAGCGACAGGGGTCAAGAGACCCAGTACTTC

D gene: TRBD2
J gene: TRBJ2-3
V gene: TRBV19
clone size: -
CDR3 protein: CASSPSGTVDTQYF
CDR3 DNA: TGTGCCAGTAGTCCTAGCGGGACGGTAGATACGCAGTATTTT

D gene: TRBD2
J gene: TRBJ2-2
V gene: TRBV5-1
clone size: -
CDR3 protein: CASSRELAGGFGGELFF
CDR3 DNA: TGCGCCAGCAGCAGAGAATTAGCGGGAGGCTTTGGCGGGGAGCTGTTTTTT

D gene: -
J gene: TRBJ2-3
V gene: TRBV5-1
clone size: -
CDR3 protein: CASSLAGNTDTQYF
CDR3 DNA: TGCGCCAGCAGCTTAGCGGGCAACACAGATACGCAGTATTTT

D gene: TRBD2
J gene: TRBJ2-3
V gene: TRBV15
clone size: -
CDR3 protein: CATSRDSPGLAGEATSTDTQYF
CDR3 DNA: TGTGCCACCAGCAGAGATTCGCCGGGACTAGCGGGAGAAGCTACTAGCACAGATACGCAGTATTTT

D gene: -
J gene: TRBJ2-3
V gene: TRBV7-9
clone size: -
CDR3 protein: CASSPSGNTDTQYF
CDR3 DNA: TGTGCCAGCAGCCCCTCGGGGAACACAGATACGCAGTATTTT

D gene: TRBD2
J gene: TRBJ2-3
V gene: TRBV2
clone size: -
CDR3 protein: CASNRLAALTDTQYF
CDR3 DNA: TGTGCCAGCAATCGGCTAGCGGCGCTCACAGATACGCAGTATTTT

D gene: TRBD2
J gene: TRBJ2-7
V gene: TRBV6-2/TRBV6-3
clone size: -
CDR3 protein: CASSATSGSYEQYF
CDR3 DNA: TGTGCCAGCAGCGCAACTAGCGGCTCCTACGAGCAGTACTTC

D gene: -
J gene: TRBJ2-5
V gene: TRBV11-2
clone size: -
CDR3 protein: CASSWTVQETQYF
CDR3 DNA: TGTGCCAGCAGCTGGACAGTGCAAGAGACCCAGTACTTC

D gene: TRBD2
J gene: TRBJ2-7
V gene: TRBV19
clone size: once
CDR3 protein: CASSQLSSGRPYEQYF
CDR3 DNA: TGTGCCAGTAGTCAATTATCTAGCGGGAGACCCTACGAGCAGTACTTC

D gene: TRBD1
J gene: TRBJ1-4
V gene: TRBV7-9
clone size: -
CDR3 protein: CASSSDPGQGEKLFF
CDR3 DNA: TGTGCCAGCAGCTCCGATCCAGGACAGGGTGAAAAACTGTTTTTT

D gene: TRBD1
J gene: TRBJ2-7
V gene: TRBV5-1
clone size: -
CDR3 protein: CASSLPGQGSFNEQYF
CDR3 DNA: TGCGCCAGCAGCTTACCGGGACAGGGCTCCTTTAACGAGCAGTACTTC

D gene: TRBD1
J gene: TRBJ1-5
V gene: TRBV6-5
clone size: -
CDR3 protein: CASTYTGGAVQPQHF
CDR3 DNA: TGTGCCAGCACCTATACAGGGGGCGCGGTACAGCCCCAGCATTTT

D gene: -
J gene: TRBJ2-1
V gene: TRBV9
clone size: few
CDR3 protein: CASSVGLVTHNEQFF
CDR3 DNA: TGTGCCAGCAGCGTAGGACTAGTAACCCACAATGAGCAGTTCTTC

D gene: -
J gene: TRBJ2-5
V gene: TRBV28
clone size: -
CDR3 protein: CASTLWGEGETQYF
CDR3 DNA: TGTGCCAGCACCCTATGGGGGGAAGGAGAGACCCAGTACTTC

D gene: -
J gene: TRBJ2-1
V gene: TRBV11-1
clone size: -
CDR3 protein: CASSPGGPGNEQFF
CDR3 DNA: TGTGCCAGCAGCCCCGGGGGGCCGGGTAATGAGCAGTTCTTC

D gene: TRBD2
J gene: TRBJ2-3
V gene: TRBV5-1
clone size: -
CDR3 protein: CASSLGPGLAQDTQYF
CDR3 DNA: TGCGCCAGCAGCCTGGGACCGGGACTAGCGCAAGATACGCAGTATTTT

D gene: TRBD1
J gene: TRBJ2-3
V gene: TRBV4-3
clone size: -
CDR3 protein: CASSQECGTGVRGTDTQYF
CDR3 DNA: TGCGCCAGCAGCCAAGAATGCGGGACAGGGGTGAGGGGCACAGATACGCAGTATTTT

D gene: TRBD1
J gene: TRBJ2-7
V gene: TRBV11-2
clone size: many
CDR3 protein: CASSLSGTETYEQYF
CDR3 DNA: TGTGCCAGCAGCTTGTCCGGGACAGAAACCTACGAGCAGTACTTC

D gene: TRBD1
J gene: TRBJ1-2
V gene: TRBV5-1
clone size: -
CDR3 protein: CASSFGGAGGGYGYTF
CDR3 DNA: TGCGCCAGCAGCTTTGGAGGCGCAGGGGGTGGCTATGGCTACACCTTC